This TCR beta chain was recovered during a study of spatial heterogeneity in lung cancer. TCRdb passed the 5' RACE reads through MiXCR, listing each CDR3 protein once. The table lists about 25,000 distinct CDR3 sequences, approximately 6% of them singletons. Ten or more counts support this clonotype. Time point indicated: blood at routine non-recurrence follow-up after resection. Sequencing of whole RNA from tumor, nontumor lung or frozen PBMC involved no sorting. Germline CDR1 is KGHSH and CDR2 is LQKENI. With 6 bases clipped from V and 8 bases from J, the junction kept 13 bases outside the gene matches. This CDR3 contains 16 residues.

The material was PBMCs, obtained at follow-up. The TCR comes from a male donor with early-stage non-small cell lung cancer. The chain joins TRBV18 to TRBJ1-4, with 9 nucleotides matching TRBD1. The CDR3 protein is CASSPGQGRSNEKLFF. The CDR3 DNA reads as TGTGCCAGCTCGCCGGGACAGGGAAGAAGTAACGAAAAACTGTTTTTT.